These 14 T cell receptor beta chains share one sample of origin, sequenced in a study of blood T cell repertoires in COVID-19. Sequenced by immunoSEQ multiplex PCR; TCRdb stores in-frame clones only, minus some. The repertoire has approximately 390,000 clones, more than 70% of them found once; the top ten carry under 3%. The specimen was peripheral blood. These receptors all come from a woman aged 60 to 75 with COVID-19, enrolled during active disease.

The rearrangement links TRBV27 to TRBJ2-1; 12 bases fit TRBD2. There are 15 residues in the CDR3. The germline gives CDR1 MNHEY, CDR2 SMNVEV (reference sequence). Trimming at V came to 5 bases and at J to 6 bases, leaving 5 bases not matched to a gene. The CDR3 region is CASSPGLAGPNEQFF. Written as DNA, the CDR3 is TGTGCCAGCAGTCCGGGACTAGCGGGCCCCAATGAGCAGTTCTTC.

The V call is TRBV25-1, the J call TRBJ1-1, with 7 bases identical to TRBD1. Germline CDR1 and CDR2: MGHDK and SYGVNS. CDR3 length equals 14 residues. With V trimmed by 4 bases and J by 3 bases, 5 bases remained unmatched. CDR3 coding DNA: TGTGCCAGCAGTGCCACAGGGGTGGACACTGAAGCTTTCTTT. It encodes CASSATGVDTEAFF.

V gene TRBV2 combines with J gene TRBJ2-7; TRBD2 is a possible D gene (6 bases). This CDR3 has 13 amino acids. Per germline, CDR1 SNHLY and CDR2 FYNNEI. V dropped 7 bases and J dropped 1 base, with 11 bases sitting between them. CDR3 protein: CASNLRGSYEQYF. The CDR3 DNA reads TGTGCCAGCAATTTGCGGGGATCCTACGAGCAGTACTTC.

V usage is TRBV12-5 and J usage is TRBJ2-1; 7 nucleotides agree with TRBD2. Per the germline V gene, CDR1 is LGHNT and CDR2 is FRNRAP. With 5 bases clipped from V and 0 bases from J, the junction kept 10 bases outside the gene matches. The CDR3 is 17 residues long. The CDR3 coding sequence is TGTGCTAGTGGTAAACACTCAGCGGGGAGCTCCTACAATGAGCAGTTCTTC. Translating it yields CASGKHSAGSSYNEQFF.

The chain couples TRBV4-1 to TRBJ1-2; TRBD1 matches at 10 bases. Trimming cost V 1 base and J 5 bases; bases outside gene matches: 4. In germline, CDR1 is MGHRA, CDR2 YSYEKL. The length of the CDR3 is 15 residues. The CDR3 DNA reads as TGCGCCAGCAGCCAAGCCGACAGGGGGCAATATGGCTACACCTTC. Translated: CASSQADRGQYGYTF.

The chain uses TRBV23-1 and TRBJ1-1; tentative D call: TRBD1 (5 bases). TRBV23-1 is given ORF status, its function remaining uncertain. Deletions cut 8 bases from V and 7 bases from J, with 17 bases between. This CDR3 is built from 13 residues. CDR3 sequence: CASGPVGANEAFF. The CDR3 region has the DNA TGCGCCAGCGGCCCGGTAGGGGCCAATGAAGCTTTCTTT.

Only one count was recorded for this clone. The chain has TRBV9 and TRBJ2-7; TRBD2 agrees at 9 bases. The CDR3 is made up of 15 amino acids. The junction had 3 bases not matched to a gene; V was cut back by 0 bases and J by 2 bases. Per germline, CDR1 SGDLS and CDR2 YYNGEE. The CDR3 is CASSVGLAEPYEQYF. The CDR3 DNA is TGTGCCAGCAGCGTAGGACTAGCGGAGCCCTACGAGCAGTACTTC.

The chain carries TRBV28 and TRBJ1-1, with a possible D match to TRBD1 (5 bases). CDR1 MDHEN and CDR2 SYDVKM come from the germline V gene. The V end was cut by 10 bases, the J end by 3 bases, with 15 bases between. This CDR3 has 13 residues. As DNA, the CDR3 is TGTGCCACTAAGTCGGGGGGATACACTGAAGCTTTCTTT. It specifies CATKSGGYTEAFF. The full variable domain, its missing parts supplied by reference TRBV28 and TRBJ1-1, is DVKVTQSSRYLVKRTGEKVFLECVQDMDHENMFWYRQDPGLGLRLIYFSYDVKMKEKGDIPEGYSVSREKKERFSLILESASTNQTSMYLCATKSGGYTEAFFGQGTRLTVV.

This clone was seen more than once but under ten times. This chain joins TRBV18 and TRBJ2-7, with 8 bases that match TRBD1. Germline V CDR1 and CDR2: KGHSH, LQKENI. This CDR3 spans 18 amino acids. V lost 6 bases to trimming and J lost 2 bases; unmatched junction nucleotides: 18. CDR3 loop: CASSLLGTGTKTTYEQYF. In DNA, the CDR3 is TGTGCCAGCTCCCTATTAGGGACAGGAACGAAAACTACCTACGAGCAGTACTTC. Full variable domain (rest looked up from reference TRBV18 and TRBJ2-7): NAGVMQNPRHLVRRRGQEARLRCSPMKGHSHVYWYRQLPEEGLKFMVYLQKENIIDESGMPKERFSAEFPKEGPSILRIQQVVRGDSAAYFCASSLLGTGTKTTYEQYFGPGTRLTVT.

The J gene is TRBJ2-4, the V gene TRBV20-1; tentatively, D is TRBD2 (5 bases). The CDR3 loop spans 16 amino acids. In germline, CDR1 is DFQATT, CDR2 SNEGSKA (reference sequence). Trimming took 3 bases from V and 1 from J, leaving 16 bases between them. The CDR3 nucleotides are TGCAGTGCTAGTGTGGCGGGCCGCTTCGCCAAAAACATTCAGTACTTC. It yields the protein CSASVAGRFAKNIQYF.

The CDR3 sequence is CASSSGTGWEEQYF. DNA for the CDR3: TGCGCCAGCAGCTCCGGGACAGGGTGGGAAGAGCAGTACTTC. The V call is TRBV5-1, the J call TRBJ2-7, with 9 bases lining up with TRBD1. V gave up 3 bases and J gave up 7 bases; unmatched junction bases: 8. Germline V lookup: CDR1 SGHRS, CDR2 YFSETQ. The CDR3 runs to 14 residues.

V is TRBV19 and J is TRBJ1-1; 12 nucleotides agree with TRBD1. This CDR3 comprises 15 residues. V lost 6 bases to trimming and J lost 4 bases; unmatched junction nucleotides: 6. CDR1 is LNHDA and CDR2 is SQIVND in the germline V gene (reference sequence). The CDR3 DNA is TGTGCCAGTAGGCGGGACAGGGGGCGGATCACTGAAGCTTTCTTT. Protein product: CASRRDRGRITEAFF. The full variable domain, its missing parts supplied by reference TRBV19 and TRBJ1-1, is DGGITQSPKYLFRKEGQNVTLSCEQNLNHDAMYWYRQDPGQGLRLIYYSQIVNDFQKGDIAEGYSVSREKKESFPLTVTSAQKNPTAFYLCASRRDRGRITEAFFGQGTRLTVV.

The chain uses TRBV6-5 and TRBJ2-7, with unresolved D. V lost 6 bases, J lost 5 bases, and 8 bases lay in between. Per germline, CDR1 MNHEY and CDR2 SVGAGI. The CDR3 extends over 11 amino acids. CDR3 coding DNA: TGTGCCAGCAGGGCGGTCCACGAGCAGTACTTC. Amino acids: CASRAVHEQYF.

This CDR3 is CATSEAQGAYGYTF. CDR3 coding DNA: TGTGCCACCAGTGAAGCACAGGGGGCCTATGGCTACACCTTC. The rearrangement uses TRBV24-1 and TRBJ1-2, with TRBD1 matching 9 bases. Germline V gives CDR1 KGHDR, CDR2 SFDVKD. This CDR3 comprises 14 residues. With 4 bases clipped from V and 4 bases from J, the junction kept 3 bases outside the gene matches.